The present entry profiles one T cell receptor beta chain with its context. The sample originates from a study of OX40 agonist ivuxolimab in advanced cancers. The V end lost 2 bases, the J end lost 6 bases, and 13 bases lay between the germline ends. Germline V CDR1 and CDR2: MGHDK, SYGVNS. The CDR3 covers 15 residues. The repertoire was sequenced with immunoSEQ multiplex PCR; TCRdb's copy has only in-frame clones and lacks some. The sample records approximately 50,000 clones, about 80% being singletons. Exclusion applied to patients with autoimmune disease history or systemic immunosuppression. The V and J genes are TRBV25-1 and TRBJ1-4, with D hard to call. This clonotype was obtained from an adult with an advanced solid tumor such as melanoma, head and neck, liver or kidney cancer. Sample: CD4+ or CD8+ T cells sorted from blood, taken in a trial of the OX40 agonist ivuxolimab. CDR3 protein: CASSEQVLGDEKLFF. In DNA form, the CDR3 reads TGTGCCAGCAGTGAACAGGTTTTGGGAGATGAAAAACTGTTTTTT.